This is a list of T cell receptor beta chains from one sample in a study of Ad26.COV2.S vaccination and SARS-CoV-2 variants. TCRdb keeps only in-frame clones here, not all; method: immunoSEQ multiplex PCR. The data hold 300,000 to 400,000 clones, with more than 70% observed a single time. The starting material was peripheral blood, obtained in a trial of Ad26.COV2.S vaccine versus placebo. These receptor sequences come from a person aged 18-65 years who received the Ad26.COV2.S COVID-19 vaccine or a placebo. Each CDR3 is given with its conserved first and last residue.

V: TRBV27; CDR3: CASSSPEGRGQPQHF
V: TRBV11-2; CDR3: CASSLGNDWLSTDTQYF
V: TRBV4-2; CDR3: CASSQDQDYGYTF
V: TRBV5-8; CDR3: CASGGRNTIYF
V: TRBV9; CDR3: CASSASTGGFYEQYF
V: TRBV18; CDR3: CASSPGANTEAFF
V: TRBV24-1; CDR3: CATSDLSRGGNTIYF
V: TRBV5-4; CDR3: CASSYGTGGYGYTF
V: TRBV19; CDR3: CASSMGALADTDTQYF
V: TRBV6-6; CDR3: CASISSGGYEQYF
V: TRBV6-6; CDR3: CASSRQGSYGYTF
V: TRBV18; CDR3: CASSRGGGDQPQHF
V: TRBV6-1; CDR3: CASRDRQRVRGTEAFF
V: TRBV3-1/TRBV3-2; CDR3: CASSLQLAAGMSEKLFF
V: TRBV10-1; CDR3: CASSTGPTDTQYF
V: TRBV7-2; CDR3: CASSLGWGDTQYF
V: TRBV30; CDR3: CAWSSKRGLGDTQYF
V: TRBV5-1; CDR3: CASSLSAGKLETQYF
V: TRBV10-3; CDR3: CAIMGTSSEQFF
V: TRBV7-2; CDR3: CASSLGGRVNTEAFF
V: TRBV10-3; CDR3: CAIRPDRGLYGYTF
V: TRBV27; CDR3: CASSWGQGDGEQYF
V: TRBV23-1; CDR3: CARSPRRGRSVGELFF
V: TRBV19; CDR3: CASSIQGNGYYGYTF
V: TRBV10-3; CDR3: CAITAGTGGNFGYTF
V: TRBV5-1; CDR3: CASSLGQGTTDTQYF
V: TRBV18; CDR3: CASSPTGTGYGYTF
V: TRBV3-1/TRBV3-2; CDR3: CASSQGQGRTEAFF
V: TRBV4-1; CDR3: CASSLSGQETQYF
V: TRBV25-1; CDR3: CASSEISFNQPQHF
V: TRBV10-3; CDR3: CAISESGGVGTQYF
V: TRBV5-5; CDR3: CASSLPGPIQETQYF
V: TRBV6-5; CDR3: CASSSGQLYSSYEQYF
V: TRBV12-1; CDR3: CASSFVPGGNTGELFF
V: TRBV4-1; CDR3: CASSQRGQLGPSGANVLTF
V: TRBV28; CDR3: CASRLPTYNEQFF
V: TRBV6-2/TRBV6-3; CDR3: CASTPLRGRWQNIQYF
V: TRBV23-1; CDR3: CASSQRPFLERRQETQYF
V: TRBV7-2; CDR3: CASSLGGGGPYGYTF
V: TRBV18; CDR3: CASSPSQGLQPQHF
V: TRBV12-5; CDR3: CASGFGDTNTGELFF
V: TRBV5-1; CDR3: CASSLGPLAEETQYF
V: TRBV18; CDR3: CASSQVTGQDTEAFF
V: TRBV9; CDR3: CASSVAGALKGYTF
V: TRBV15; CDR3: CATSRGGQPNTEAFF
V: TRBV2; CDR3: CASNQQESNSPLHF
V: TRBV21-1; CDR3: CASSKFKGVDNQPQHF
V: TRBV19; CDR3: CASSIGGTGGTKNIQYF
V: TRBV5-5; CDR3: CASSLVATRNTEAFF
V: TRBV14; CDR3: CASSQQWGQGSYGYTF
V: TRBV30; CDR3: CAWSVQGPYGYTF
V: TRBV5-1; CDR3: CASSLALVSTDTQYF
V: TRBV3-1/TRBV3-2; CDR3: CASRQGRGGNQPQHF
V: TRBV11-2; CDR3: CASRLGQRNTEAFF